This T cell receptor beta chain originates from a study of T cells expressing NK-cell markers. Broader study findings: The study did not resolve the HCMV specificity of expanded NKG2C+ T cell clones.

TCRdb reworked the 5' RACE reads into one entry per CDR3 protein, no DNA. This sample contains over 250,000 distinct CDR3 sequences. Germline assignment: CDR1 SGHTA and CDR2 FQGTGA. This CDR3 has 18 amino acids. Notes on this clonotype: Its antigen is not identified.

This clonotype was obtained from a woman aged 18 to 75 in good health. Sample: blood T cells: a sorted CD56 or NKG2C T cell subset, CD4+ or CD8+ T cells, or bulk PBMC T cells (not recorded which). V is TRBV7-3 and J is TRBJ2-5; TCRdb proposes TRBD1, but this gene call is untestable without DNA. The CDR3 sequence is CASSLTPFEQGSGETQYF.